The rows below give T cell receptor beta chains drawn from one sample of a study of T cell responses to AZD1222 COVID-19 vaccine. Clones were sequenced by immunoSEQ multiplex PCR, and TCRdb holds only the in-frame ones, with some missing. In the table there are 75,000 to 80,000 clones, 65% to 80% of which are singletons. The material was peripheral blood, obtained 28 days after the second dose of the MenACWY control vaccine. The origin of the receptors is an adult who received the MenACWY meningococcal vaccine as a control. Both conserved end residues are part of each CDR3. Fields, in order: CDR3 DNA, CDR3 protein, clone size, D gene, J gene, V gene. D genes are given only for firm matches. Clone size, where shown, is once, few, many, or a class for clones that have expanded.

TGTGCCAGCAGCTTAGGCGGGGGTACATCCTACGAGCAGTACTTC | CASSLGGGTSYEQYF | - | TRBD2 | TRBJ2-7 | TRBV5-4
TGTGCCAGTAGTATTAGGGGTGACACTGAAGCTTTCTTT | CASSIRGDTEAFF | - | - | TRBJ1-1 | TRBV19
TGTGCCAGCAGTCCAACGCGGGGAAGGGAAAAACTGTTTTTT | CASSPTRGREKLFF | - | - | TRBJ1-4 | TRBV28
TGCAGCGTTGTGGAACCGAACACCGGGGAGCTGTTTTTT | CSVVEPNTGELFF | - | - | TRBJ2-2 | TRBV29-1
TGTGCCAGCAGCTTAGCGGCGGGAGCCTACAATGAGCAGTTCTTC | CASSLAAGAYNEQFF | - | TRBD2 | TRBJ2-1 | TRBV7-3
TGTGCCAGCACCCCGGCCGGGACAGGGGGCACCGGGGAGCTGTTTTTT | CASTPAGTGGTGELFF | - | TRBD1 | TRBJ2-2 | TRBV7-2
TGTGCCAGCACCCAGGGCTCTGGGGCCAACGTCCTGACTTTC | CASTQGSGANVLTF | - | - | TRBJ2-6 | TRBV6-1
TGTGCCAGCAGCCCCCCGGCCCCGAAAGGAGAGCAGTACTTC | CASSPPAPKGEQYF | - | - | TRBJ2-7 | TRBV28
TGTGCCTGGACCCGACAGGGCAGGGATTCACCCCTCCACTTT | CAWTRQGRDSPLHF | - | TRBD1 | TRBJ1-6 | TRBV30
TGTGCCATCAGTTCCTCCAGGGGAATAGGACTAGCGGGAGGTTGGACAGATACGCAGTATTTT | CAISSSRGIGLAGGWTDTQYF | - | TRBD2 | TRBJ2-3 | TRBV10-3
TGTGCCAGCAGTTTGCGCGGAGAGGAGCAGTTCTTC | CASSLRGEEQFF | - | - | TRBJ2-1 | TRBV28
TGCGCCAGCAGCGGAGAGATGACTCGTATCGCCTCTGGGGCCAACGTCCTGACTTTC | CASSGEMTRIASGANVLTF | - | - | TRBJ2-6 | TRBV5-1
TGTGCCAGCAGCCTTAGCGGAGGGGGCACAGATACGCAGTATTTT | CASSLSGGGTDTQYF | - | - | TRBJ2-3 | TRBV11-3
TGTGCCAGCAGCTTTATGGGGGACAGGGCCCTGTTTTTT | CASSFMGDRALFF | - | TRBD1 | TRBJ2-2 | TRBV11-2
TGTGCCAGCTCACCCGGACAGGGAAGACGGGAGCTGTTTTTT | CASSPGQGRRELFF | once | TRBD1 | TRBJ2-2 | TRBV18
TGTGCCTGGGGACAGGGAGGCAATCAGCCCCAGCATTTT | CAWGQGGNQPQHF | - | TRBD1 | TRBJ1-5 | TRBV30
TGCAGCGTTGAGCACTTGAGTGAGCAGTTCTTC | CSVEHLSEQFF | - | - | TRBJ2-1 | TRBV29-1
TGTGCCAGCAGTTGGCAGAACAATCAGCCCCAGCATTTT | CASSWQNNQPQHF | - | - | TRBJ1-5 | TRBV21-1
TGTGCCAGTAGTTATGAGGCAGGTGTCAATCAGCCCCAGCATTTT | CASSYEAGVNQPQHF | - | - | TRBJ1-5 | TRBV19
TGTGCCAGCAGGGGAGGACGGAACTATGGCTACACCTTC | CASRGGRNYGYTF | - | - | TRBJ1-2 | TRBV6-5
TGTGCCAGCAGCCCCGACGGGGGAGGGCTTAAAGCTTTCTTT | CASSPDGGGLKAFF | few | - | TRBJ1-1 | TRBV9
TGTGCCAGCAGCCCGGGACGGTTAAGCTCTGGGGCCAACGTCCTGACTTTC | CASSPGRLSSGANVLTF | - | - | TRBJ2-6 | TRBV14
TGTGCCAGCTCACCGACAGGACTCCCTAGTGAGCAGTACTTC | CASSPTGLPSEQYF | - | - | TRBJ2-7 | TRBV18